This T cell receptor beta chain was sequenced during a study of Ad26.COV2.S vaccination and SARS-CoV-2 variants (dated by TCRdb to 2020 to 2023). Regarding the complete study: Donors in the vaccine arm were drawn from COV1001, a multicentre, randomized, double-blind, placebo-controlled phase I-IIa trial testing Ad26.COV2.S in healthy adults. Ad26.COV2.S was administered intramuscularly at 5 x 10^10 or 1 x 10^11 viral particles, either as a single shot or as two shots given 56 days apart. Sequencing of the TCRbeta repertoire served to evaluate the specificity and breadth of SARS-CoV-2-reactive T cell receptors following Ad26.COV2.S vaccination. The TCR-sequenced set comprised roughly 30 samples: some 20 Ad26.COV2.S vaccine recipients, 5 placebo recipients and 8 SARS-CoV-2 convalescent individuals. Trial participants were randomized into five groups of five: low-dose or high-dose Ad26.COV2.S given once or twice, or placebo on both occasions. Blinding of investigators to trial group allocation was maintained during experiments and outcome assessment.

The CDR3 sequence holds 14 residues, the cysteine and phenylalanine included. Only the CDR3 DNA is retained, 42 bases long and in frame from the first base. Trimming removed 0 bases from V and 3 bases from J, leaving 8 bases between the germline ends. From a lookup of the germline V gene, CDR1 and CDR2 are KGHSH and LQKENI. This specimen's treatment or condition label, per the study, means: around 19 received Ad26.COV2.S at low or high dose, single or two shots; 5 received placebo; per-sample allocation not given. For vaccine and placebo recipients, the sequenced repertoires came from samples collected on day 63 after the first injection. Between 29 July and 7 August 2020, Cohort 1b enrolled around 24 adults aged 18-55 years at one site in Boston, USA. Ad26.COV2.S was a replication-incompetent adenovirus type 26 vector expressing a prefusion-stabilized SARS-CoV-2 spike protein from the original Wuhan strain.

TCRbeta CDR3 regions were sequenced with the immunoSEQ Assay. After extraction, genomic DNA underwent amplification by bias-controlled multiplex PCR, followed by high-throughput sequencing. The authors' pipeline ran thus. To quantify the absolute abundance of each unique TCRbeta CDR3 region, sequences were collapsed and filtered. T cell fraction was estimated by normalizing TCRbeta template counts to usable DNA, with usable DNA measured through amplification of reference genes found in all nucleated cells. Repertoire TCRs were annotated as SARS-CoV-2-specific by exact matching of V gene, CDR3 amino acid sequence and J gene to a known reactive TCR set. MIRA supplied the reference SARS-CoV-2 TCR set, which was filtered for enrichment in COVID-19-positive ImmuneCODE repertoires so that public or cross-reactive TCRs were removed. Using the MIRA antigens, annotated TCRs were further analysed by specific ORF or by position within an ORF. Breadth was defined as annotated unique rearrangements over total unique productive rearrangements; depth was the summed frequency of those rearrangements. Group comparisons of TCR breadth used two-sided Wilcoxon rank-sum tests. The table comes from immuneACCESS by way of TCRdb, which keeps in-frame sequences with V and J called. Part of the clones is missing from these tables; in studies checked, under half for an unresolved V gene and the rest for unknown reasons. From that table come the V and J calls and clone size; the DNA was used to work out D and trimming. The sample table shows roughly 680,000 clones, and roughly nine tenths are seen once. The ten biggest clones cover over 1.3% of the sample.

Turning to this clone: The antigen this receptor binds is unknown. Base qualities are missing; no much larger clone stands one base away.

Paper-wide results and their limitations: The study lacked the statistical power to compare responses across vaccine doses or regimens. According to the authors, total T cell responses may have been underestimated by the TCR breadth and depth analyses. Comparable non-spike TCR breadth was observed between vaccine and placebo recipients, consistent with only spike being contained in the vaccine. Substantial breadth of spike-specific CD8+ and CD4+ T cell responses was reported after vaccination. Spike-specific TCR breadth was higher in Ad26.COV2.S recipients than in placebo recipients (P = 0.0014).

Recombination joined TRBV18 with TRBJ2-5; a weak D assignment points to TRBD2 (6 bases agree). The clonotype comes from a person aged 18-60 years who received the Ad26.COV2.S COVID-19 vaccine or a placebo. The sequencing used peripheral blood, collected in a trial of Ad26.COV2.S vaccine versus placebo. In nucleotides, the sequence is TGTGCCAGCTCACCACCAGGGACTGAAGAGACCCAGTACTTC. Its amino acids are CASSPPGTEETQYF. Reference TRBV18 and TRBJ2-5 proteins supply the regions before and after the CDR3; the full variable domain is: NAGVMQNPRHLVRRRGQEARLRCSPMKGHSHVYWYRQLPEEGLKFMVYLQKENIIDESGMPKERFSAEFPKEGPSILRIQQVVRGDSAAYFCASSPPGTEETQYFGPGTRLLVL.